This TCR beta chain is drawn from a study of CD8 T cells in ankylosing spondylitis. Study-level findings and limits: A number of the motif variants had already been described in reactive arthritis synovial fluid and blood. Clones linked with disease were CD8+ and fairly uncommon in the peripheral blood. A TCR beta motif made of eight highly homologous variants seemed typical of ankylosing spondylitis blood.

TCRdb fed the 5' RACE reads into MiXCR, producing one record per CDR3 protein. The table records 300,000 to 350,000 distinct CDR3 sequences, around a tenth of them present only once. Germline-derived CDR1 and CDR2 are SGHAT and FQNNGV. Trimming stripped 0 bases from V and 12 bases from J, with 12 bases between. The CDR3 runs 13 residues. On this clonotype itself: Its antigen is undetermined.

The specimen sequenced was blood, either unsorted or a sorted T cell fraction (not recorded which). The clonotype comes from a female donor with ankylosing spondylitis or in good health (not recorded which). J is TRBJ2-1 and V is TRBV11-2; the D is unclear. The CDR3 loop reads CASSLEVTPPQFF. Written as DNA, the CDR3 is TGTGCCAGCAGCTTAGAAGTTACTCCGCCGCAGTTCTTC.